The clone carrying this TCR beta chain occurred many times. Patients aged 18 to 65 had newly diagnosed hyperthyroidism of under 2 months' duration. The PBMCs were taken from less than 11 ml of fresh peripheral blood. This sample was included in a study of T cells in Graves' hyperthyroidism and ophthalmopathy. TCR beta CDR3 regions were amplified from RNA. The TCR CDR3 was amplified in a first-round RT-PCR using the HTBI primer set. TCRdb reprocessed the multiplex PCR reads with MiXCR, giving one entry per CDR3 protein. This sample yields around 520,000 distinct CDR3 sequences, of which 12% to 15% are seen a single time; around 13% belongs to the top ten. The length of the CDR3 is 14 residues. V was pared by 3 bases and J by 6 bases, with 15 bases between. The germline CDR1 and CDR2 sequences are KGHSH and LQKENI.

The sequencing input was blood. This sequence was found in a woman in her 40s with Graves' hyperthyroidism. This chain links TRBV18 with TRBJ2-7; D is possibly TRBD2 (6 bases). The CDR3 sequence is CASSPQALAVEQYF. For the CDR3, the DNA is TGTGCCAGCTCACCCCAGGCACTAGCCGTCGAGCAGTACTTC.